The 22 T cell receptor beta chains listed next were all sequenced from one sample in a study of cytomegalovirus exposure and HLA in healthy donors. PCR used 60 Vbeta primers and 13 Jbeta primers. Assay used: immunoSEQ multiplex PCR; TCRdb lists only in-frame clones, some missing. The table lists roughly 100,000 clones, over 80% of them singletons. The sequencing sample was made of PBMCs. These receptors came from a female donor in good health and CMV-seropositive.

The gene calls are TRBV5-6 and TRBJ2-1; D not resolved. The CDR3 runs to 12 residues. CDR1 SGHDT and CDR2 YYEEEE come from the germline V gene. Trimming took off 1 base at V and 6 bases at J, with 5 bases between the two ends. Written as DNA, the CDR3 is TGTGCCAGCAGCTTGACTTTCAATGAGCAGTTCTTC. It codes for CASSLTFNEQFF.

This clone has only a few counts. The genes are TRBV19 and TRBJ1-2; D not resolved. V lost 5 bases, J lost 1 base, and 20 bases lay in between. Germline V gene sequence: CDR1 LNHDA, CDR2 SQIVND (reference sequence). The CDR3 covers 17 residues. This CDR3 is CASSQPASRSINYGYTF. The DNA for the CDR3 is TGTGCCAGTAGTCAACCCGCTTCCCGCAGTATTAACTATGGCTACACCTTC.

The V and J genes are TRBV11-2 and TRBJ1-1, with 8 positions matching TRBD1. With V trimmed by 1 base and J by 5 bases, 12 bases remained unmatched. The CDR3 covers 17 residues. Germline assignment: CDR1 SGHAT and CDR2 FQNNGV. CDR3 sequence reads: CASSLGLRQGPWTEAFF. DNA of the CDR3: TGTGCCAGCAGCTTAGGATTGCGACAGGGGCCGTGGACTGAAGCTTTCTTT.

CDR3 region: CASSRTGTTEAFF. CDR3 bases: TGTGCCAGCAGTCGGACAGGGACGACTGAAGCTTTCTTT. The V and J genes are TRBV6-5 and TRBJ1-1; 8 bases align to TRBD1. The junction had 4 bases not matched to a gene; V was cut back by 5 bases and J by 5 bases. The CDR3 is 13 amino acids. Germline-derived CDR1 and CDR2 are MNHEY and SVGAGI.

V and J are TRBV27 and TRBJ1-1; 8 bases map to TRBD1. The germline V gene has CDR1 MNHEY and CDR2 SMNVEV (reference sequence). This CDR3 comprises 13 residues. Losses at the gene ends were 3 bases for V and 6 bases for J; bases not matched to a gene: 3. CDR3 residues: CASSFTGGAEAFF. The CDR3 DNA sequence: TGTGCCAGCAGTTTCACAGGGGGGGCTGAAGCTTTCTTT.

The chain carries TRBV7-3 and TRBJ2-3; D perhaps matches TRBD1 (6 bases). CDR3 length: 14 amino acids. V was shortened by 5 bases and J by 2 bases, with 11 bases between the two germline ends. Germline CDR1 is SGHTA and CDR2 is FQGTGA. The CDR3 DNA is TGTGCCAGCAGCAAGGGACATAACACAGATACGCAGTATTTT. It translates to CASSKGHNTDTQYF.

CDR3 residues: CASSLGEANTEAFF. CDR3 coding DNA: TGTGCCAGCAGCTTAGGAGAAGCGAACACTGAAGCTTTCTTT. The chain employs TRBV7-9 and TRBJ1-1; D is uncertain. V was pared by 1 base and J by 1 base, with 7 bases between. The germline V gene has CDR1 SEHNR and CDR2 FQNEAQ (reference sequence). The CDR3 loop spans 14 amino acids.

The chain employs TRBV15 and TRBJ1-5; TRBD1 matches at 8 bases. Trimming at V came to 0 bases and at J to 6 bases, leaving 10 bases not matched to a gene. The V gene's germline CDR1 is LNHNV and CDR2 YYDKDF (reference sequence). The CDR3 covers 17 residues. CDR3 sequence reads: CATSREGSQGARQPQHF. In DNA form, the CDR3 reads TGTGCCACCAGCAGAGAAGGAAGTCAGGGGGCGCGTCAGCCCCAGCATTTT.

V is TRBV14 and J is TRBJ1-1; D ambiguous. CDR1 and CDR2 (germline): SGHDN, FVKESK. CDR3 size: 14 residues. V lost 2 bases, J lost 0 bases, and 7 bases lay in between. The CDR3 DNA follows: TGTGCCAGCAGCCAATTCAGTCTGAACACTGAAGCTTTCTTT. Translating it yields CASSQFSLNTEAFF.

The rearrangement joins TRBV19 to TRBJ2-2; TRBD2 matches at 12 bases. The CDR3 is made up of 15 amino acids. V was pared by 6 bases and J by 4 bases, with 3 bases of the junction left unmatched. In germline, CDR1 is LNHDA, CDR2 SQIVND (reference sequence). The CDR3 DNA reads as TGTGCCAGTAGCCCTAGCGGGAGGGCCACCGGGGAGCTGTTTTTT. Protein product: CASSPSGRATGELFF.

The CDR3 coding sequence is TGTGCCATCAGTGAGTCGGGGGGTGGCTATGGCTACACCTTC. Residues: CAISESGGGYGYTF. The rearrangement links TRBV10-3 to TRBJ1-2; D is perhaps TRBD1 (5 bases). The germline V gene encodes CDR1 ENHRY and CDR2 SYGVKD. The CDR3 spans 14 residues. V was shortened by 0 bases and J by 4 bases, with 9 bases between the two germline ends.

This clone showed up just once. The chain links TRBV5-4 to TRBJ2-1; weak D call: TRBD2 (6 bases). CDR1 and CDR2 (germline): SGHNT, YYREEE (reference sequence). Trimming shortened V by 0 bases and J by 3 bases, and 16 bases separated the two germline ends. This CDR3 spans 17 amino acids. Here the CDR3 DNA reads TGTGCCAGCAGCTTGGCCGGGCCTAGCGTCCACTACAATGAGCAGTTCTTC. This sequence encodes CASSLAGPSVHYNEQFF. The full variable domain, its missing parts supplied by reference TRBV5-4 and TRBJ2-1, is ETGVTQSPTHLIKTRGQQVTLRCSSQSGHNTVSWYQQALGQGPQFIFQYYREEENGRGNFPPRFSGLQFPNYSSELNVNALELDDSALYLCASSLAGPSVHYNEQFFGPGTRLTVL.

This clone occurred once. V is TRBV15 and J is TRBJ2-6; TRBD1 matches 10 bases. The length of the CDR3 is 18 residues. The J segment lost 0 bases and the V segment lost 1 base, leaving 3 bases of the junction unmatched. Germline V gene sequence: CDR1 LNHNV, CDR2 YYDKDF (reference sequence). Here the CDR3 DNA reads TGTGCCACCAGCAGAGGGGACAGGGGAGTCTCTGGGGCCAACGTCCTGACTTTC. Its protein is CATSRGDRGVSGANVLTF.

This clone was counted a few times. CDR3 sequence (DNA): TGTGCCAGCAGCTCGGAGGGCCTTGAGACCCAGTACTTC. Its translation: CASSSEGLETQYF. The chain combines TRBV7-6 with TRBJ2-5; weak D call: TRBD2 (6 bases). Germline V CDR1 and CDR2: SGHVS, FNYEAQ. The CDR3 consists of 13 residues. V was shortened by 4 bases and J by 5 bases, with 11 bases between the two germline ends.

The chain links TRBV28 to TRBJ2-7; 9 bases line up with TRBD1. The ends lost 2 bases at V and 7 bases at J; junction bases unmatched: 9. The CDR3 is 15 amino acids. Germline CDR1 MDHEN, CDR2 SYDVKM. CDR3 loop: CASSLGDRVFEEQYF. As DNA, the CDR3 is TGTGCCAGCAGTTTAGGGGACAGGGTGTTTGAGGAGCAGTACTTC.

The chain joins TRBV5-1 to TRBJ2-5; D unclear. The CDR3 extends over 16 amino acids. With 1 base removed from V and 3 bases from J, the gap between germline ends came to 16 bases. Germline assignment: CDR1 SGHRS and CDR2 YFSETQ. The CDR3 reads CASSLSFRIIKETQYF. The CDR3 DNA follows: TGCGCCAGCAGCTTGTCATTCAGGATAATTAAAGAGACCCAGTACTTC.

This clone was observed a few times. The gene calls are TRBV5-1 and TRBJ2-7; a possible D gene is TRBD1 (6 bases). The germline V gene encodes CDR1 SGHRS and CDR2 YFSETQ. Trimming cost V 5 bases and J 2 bases, with 14 bases left between them. This CDR3 spans 14 amino acids. The CDR3 protein is CASSATGRTYEQYF. The CDR3, as DNA: TGCGCCAGCAGTGCTACAGGGAGAACCTACGAGCAGTACTTC.

The chain links TRBV7-9 to TRBJ2-5; TRBD2 aligns across 12 bases. The CDR3 spans 18 residues. The V gene's germline CDR1 is SEHNR and CDR2 FQNEAQ (reference sequence). The V segment lost 4 bases and the J segment 4 bases; nucleotides outside the gene matches: 13. CDR3 sequence (DNA): TGTGCCAGCAGCTCGTCAACCCTAGCGGGGGGGACGGGAGAGACCCAGTACTTC. It yields the protein CASSSSTLAGGTGETQYF.

The gene calls are TRBV12-2 and TRBJ2-5; the D segment call TRBD2 is taken from the table without a DNA check. TRBJ2-7 matches the DNA end more closely, so the J call is doubtful. TRBV12-2 is shown as a pseudogene. The CDR3 covers 16 residues. CDR3 nucleotide sequence: TGTGCAAGTCGCCGTTCGGTCGGTCGACTACTCTACGAGCAGTACTTC. Its protein is CASRRSVGRLLYEQYF.

This chain links TRBV11-3 with TRBJ2-2; possible D gene TRBD1, 6 bases. This CDR3 spans 15 amino acids. V lost 5 bases and J 7 bases, leaving 17 bases between the germline ends. Looked up from germline, CDR1 is SGHNT and CDR2 is YENEEA. CDR3 protein: CASSPQGSGNGELFF. The CDR3 DNA sequence: TGTGCCAGCAGCCCCCAGGGGTCGGGGAACGGGGAGCTGTTTTTT.

The genes are TRBV27 and TRBJ2-7; 7 bases line up with TRBD2. This CDR3 is built from 13 residues. CDR1 and CDR2 (germline): MNHEY, SMNVEV (reference sequence). V lost 5 bases to trimming and J lost 6 bases; unmatched junction nucleotides: 7. CDR3 region: CASSPSPGGEQYF. CDR3 sequence (DNA): TGTGCCAGCAGTCCGAGCCCGGGGGGCGAGCAGTACTTC.

CDR3: CASTRGTGSTGELFF. Written as DNA, the CDR3 is TGTGCCAGCACCCGGGGGACAGGTAGCACCGGGGAGCTGTTTTTT. The chain joins TRBV2 to TRBJ2-2; 8 positions agree with TRBD1. Losses at the gene ends were 7 bases for V and 4 bases for J; bases not matched to a gene: 8. There are 15 residues in the CDR3. The germline gives CDR1 SNHLY, CDR2 FYNNEI.